Listed here are 20 T cell receptor beta chains from one sample, sequenced in a study of T-cell reconstitution after alpha-beta-depleted transplantation in children (dated by TCRdb to the mid-2010s). Library method: PCR. The sequencer listed for this sample is Illumina HiSeq 2500. Molecular barcoding was employed in the preparation of TCR libraries, with unique molecular identifiers being used to normalize TCRbeta repertoire quantification. TCRdb cleaned the public reads at Q25 with fastp, built clones with MiXCR and kept in-frame beta chains. CDR3 protein duplicates are merged, each entry listing the most common genes and DNA. This sample gives around 600,000 distinct CDR3 sequences in total; over 9.5% of them show up just once. The biggest ten clones account for roughly 4% of the sample. Specimen: PBMCs from the stem cell graft donor, collected from the stem cell graft. Every receptor here comes from a human donor who donated a stem cell graft to a child with acute myeloid leukemia.

This clonotype was found a few times. The chain uses TRBV7-9 and TRBJ2-5; perhaps TRBD1 as D (8 bases). There are 13 residues in the CDR3. V shed 5 bases and J shed 7 bases, with 14 bases lying between them. CDR1 SEHNR and CDR2 FQNEAQ come from the germline V gene (reference sequence). Here the CDR3 reads CASSMTGEGTQYF. The CDR3 DNA sequence: TGTGCCAGCAGCATGACAGGGGAGGGGACCCAGTACTTC.

Concerning this clonotype: A read error may account for a junction end that differs from germline. CDR3 protein: CASSPNPGPLNEQYF. Written as DNA, the CDR3 is TGTGCTAGCAGCCCCAACCCCGGGCCACTCAACGAGCAGTACTTC. This chain links TRBV7-7 with TRBJ2-7; no clear D gene. The CDR3 totals 15 residues. Germline lookup yields CDR1 SSHAT and CDR2 FNYEAQ (reference sequence).

This clonotype appeared many times. This chain joins TRBV12-3 or TRBV12-4 and TRBJ2-5; D unresolved. CDR3 size: 16 residues. Trimming took off 1 base at V and 1 base at J, with 13 bases between the two ends. In DNA form, the CDR3 reads TGTGCCAGCAGTTTAGTCTATTGGGCTGGCCAAGAGACCCAGTACTTC. Amino acid sequence: CASSLVYWAGQETQYF.

In regard to this clonotype: Germline is not matched at one junction end, which may reflect a read error. This sequence joins TRBV7-9 and TRBJ2-1, with 8 bases matching TRBD1. Germline V lookup: CDR1 SEHNR, CDR2 FQNEAQ (reference sequence). The CDR3 has 15 residues. CDR3 amino acids: CASSLETGAYSEQFF. The DNA for the CDR3 is TGTGCCAGCAGCTTAGAGACAGGGGCGTACAGTGAGCAGTTCTTC.

This clonotype was recorded at least ten times. V usage is TRBV4-2 and J usage is TRBJ1-3; maybe TRBD1 (5 bases). This CDR3 has 17 amino acids. Germline V gives CDR1 LGHNA, CDR2 YNFKEQ. V lost 2 bases and J 4 bases, leaving 18 bases between the germline ends. Here the CDR3 reads CASSQQKQGGGGNTIYF. For the CDR3, the DNA is TGTGCCAGCAGCCAACAAAAGCAGGGCGGCGGGGGAAACACCATATATTTT.

This clonotype was observed a few times. The chain uses TRBV12-3 or TRBV12-4 and TRBJ1-5; 11 bases align to TRBD1. The CDR3 contains 16 residues. With V trimmed by 5 bases and J by 4 bases, 7 bases remained unmatched. The CDR3 region is CASSVRTGGANQPQHF. DNA of the CDR3: TGTGCCAGCAGTGTCCGGACAGGGGGCGCGAATCAGCCCCAGCATTTT.

The count of this clonotype is one. The chain uses TRBV19 and TRBJ2-2; TRBD2 matches 7 bases. Germline-derived CDR1 and CDR2 are LNHDA and SQIVND (reference sequence). The ends lost 2 bases at V and 7 bases at J; junction bases unmatched: 4. This CDR3 has 14 residues. In nucleotides, the CDR3 is TGTGCCAGTAGTATATGGGGCGGGAGCGGGGAGCTGTTTTTT. Residues: CASSIWGGSGELFF.

In its sample, this clonotype was seen a few times. The chain links TRBV4-3 to TRBJ1-1, with D perhaps matching TRBD1 (5 bases). Between the trimmed V and J ends, which lost 3 bases and 4 bases, there was a span of 12 bases. Looked up from germline, CDR1 is LGHNA and CDR2 is YSLEER. The CDR3 is 14 amino acids. CDR3 sequence reads: CASSHPGAGTEAFF. Here the CDR3 DNA reads TGCGCCAGCAGCCACCCCGGGGCCGGCACTGAAGCTTTCTTT.

In regard to this clonotype: This may stem from a read error, because a much larger clone lies one nucleotide away. This chain uses TRBV6-4 with TRBJ2-7; D may correspond to TRBD1 or TRBD2 (5 bases each). Deletions cut 5 bases from V and 4 bases from J, with 15 bases between. This CDR3 contains 14 residues. CDR1 is MRHNA, CDR2 SNTAGT, per germline. CDR3 in amino acids: CASSRGRGRYEQYF. The CDR3 DNA reads as TGTGCCAGCAGTAGGGGACGGGGCAGGTACGAGCAGTACTTC.

This clonotype was seen more than once but under ten times. The chain carries TRBV7-2 and TRBJ1-1; tentative D call: TRBD1 (5 bases). Germline V lookup: CDR1 SGHTA, CDR2 FQGNSA. The germline V and J ends were trimmed by 6 bases and 5 bases, with 22 bases remaining between them. The CDR3 sequence is 16 residues long. The CDR3 nucleotides are TGTGCCAGCAGATATCGTCGGGGCTACATGGGGACTGAAGCTTTCTTT. Translated: CASRYRRGYMGTEAFF.

There are many counts of this clonotype. The chain employs TRBV12-3 or TRBV12-4 and TRBJ2-6; 8 nucleotides match TRBD1. The junction had 1 base not matched to a gene; V was cut back by 5 bases and J by 4 bases. The CDR3 consists of 14 residues. The CDR3 nucleotides read TGTGCCAGCAGTCAGGGGGCAGGGGCCAACGTCCTGACTTTC. Its translation: CASSQGAGANVLTF.

The chain uses TRBV24-1 and TRBJ2-7; 8 nucleotides align to TRBD2. The germline V gene has CDR1 KGHDR and CDR2 SFDVKD. This CDR3 spans 15 amino acids. The V gene end was trimmed by 4 bases and the J gene end by 3 bases; junction bases not matched to a gene: 7. CDR3 sequence: CATSDPAGAGYEQYF. The CDR3 nucleotides are TGTGCCACCAGTGACCCAGCGGGAGCGGGCTACGAGCAGTACTTC.

A few counts support this clonotype. The genes are TRBV6-2 or TRBV6-3 and TRBJ2-1; TRBD1 matches 7 bases. From germline, CDR1 is MNHEY and CDR2 SVGEGT. V was pared by 8 bases and J by 7 bases, with 5 bases of the junction left unmatched. CDR3 size: 12 residues. CDR3 sequence (DNA): TGTGCCAGCGGACCAGGGGGAAATGAGCAGTTCTTC. Translated: CASGPGGNEQFF.

This clonotype has more than one count but fewer than ten. The gene calls are TRBV18 and TRBJ2-7, with TRBD2 as a possible D gene (5 bases). The CDR3 extends over 16 amino acids. Germline V gives CDR1 KGHSH, CDR2 LQKENI. Trimming took off 2 bases at V and 2 bases at J, with 16 bases between the two ends. This CDR3 reads CASSPKLPEGTYEQYF. In DNA, the CDR3 is TGTGCCAGCTCACCAAAACTGCCAGAGGGAACCTACGAGCAGTACTTC.

This clonotype was seen at least ten times. The chain joins TRBV12-3 or TRBV12-4 to TRBJ1-6; D is perhaps TRBD1 (5 bases). The CDR3 has 15 amino acids. Trimming took off 8 bases at V and 5 bases at J, with 16 bases between the two ends. CDR3 amino acids: CASSPLGPNNSPLHF. CDR3 sequence (DNA): TGTGCCAGCTCACCGCTGGGGCCTAATAATTCACCCCTCCACTTT.

V usage is TRBV12-3 or TRBV12-4 and J usage is TRBJ2-1; 13 nucleotides line up with TRBD2. CDR3 size: 16 residues. Trimming took 1 base from V and 7 from J; bases not matched to a gene: 4. CDR3 loop: CASSLGTSGRVNEQFF. Written as DNA, the CDR3 is TGTGCCAGCAGTTTAGGGACTAGCGGGAGAGTAAATGAGCAGTTCTTC.

The chain carries TRBV20-1 and TRBJ2-7; no firm D call. CDR3 length: 13 amino acids. Trimming stripped 3 bases from V and 5 bases from J, with 14 bases between. Germline V gene lookup returns CDR1 DFQATT and CDR2 SNEGSKA (reference sequence). In DNA, the CDR3 is TGCAGTGCTAGCGACCTTAGCCCCCACGAGCAGTACTTC. It translates to CSASDLSPHEQYF.

This clonotype was picked up many times. The chain combines TRBV12-3 or TRBV12-4 with TRBJ2-3; 7 bases are shared with TRBD2. Trimming took 7 bases from V and 3 from J; bases not matched to a gene: 7. This CDR3 region has 14 residues. The CDR3 DNA reads as TGTGCCAGCACTCTGGTGCGGGAGACAGATACGCAGTATTTT. Encoded protein: CASTLVRETDTQYF.

The CDR3 region is CASSTVGGDGQPQHF. CDR3 bases: TGTGCCAGCAGTACCGTAGGGGGAGACGGTCAGCCCCAGCATTTT. The rearrangement links TRBV28 to TRBJ1-5; weak D call: TRBD1 (6 bases). CDR3 length: 15 residues. Trimming left V 5 bases short and J 6 bases short, with 17 bases between. The germline CDR1 and CDR2 sequences are MDHEN and SYDVKM.

This clonotype has at least ten counts. J is TRBJ2-1 and V is TRBV12-3 or TRBV12-4; D uncertain. CDR3 length equals 14 residues. V lost 3 bases to trimming and J lost 5 bases, with 11 bases between them. In DNA, the CDR3 is TGTGCCAGCAGTTTCCGTGGGAAAGACAATGAGCAGTTCTTC. The encoded protein is CASSFRGKDNEQFF.